These T cell receptor beta chains were read from a single sample in a study of T-cell memory formation after mild COVID-19. In TCRdb, the 5' RACE reads were re-called with MiXCR into one record per CDR3 protein. Of 150,000 to 200,000 distinct CDR3 sequences listed, 14% are singletons. The sequencing input was PBMCs or a T cell subset sorted from them (not recorded which). These receptors originate from an adult woman who had mild COVID-19 (a few samples of this study predate the infection). Cell type and time point are not known. Each CDR3 is given with its conserved first and last residue. The D gene is left open where the match is weak. Some rows have no size entry. The others give once, few or many, or a class for an expanded clone.

size	D	V	J	CDR3	DNA
.	TRBD2	TRBV5-1	TRBJ2-1	CASSLTSGRAWDEQFF	TGCGCCAGCAGCCTGACTAGCGGGAGGGCCTGGGATGAGCAGTTCTTC
once	.	TRBV4-1	TRBJ1-2	CASSQSSTGRNYGYTF	TGCGCCAGCAGCCAGTCTTCGACAGGTCGTAACTATGGCTACACCTTC
.	.	TRBV7-3	TRBJ2-3	CASSLSVSGLDTQYF	TGTGCCAGCAGCTTATCAGTTAGTGGACTTGATACGCAGTATTTT
few	TRBD1	TRBV27	TRBJ1-5	CASNPGRGLGQPQHF	TGTGCCAGCAACCCAGGGAGGGGGCTAGGTCAGCCCCAGCATTTT
.	TRBD1	TRBV5-1	TRBJ2-6	CASSLTTRGRGANVLTF	TGCGCCAGCAGCTTGACTACCAGGGGGCGTGGGGCCAACGTCCTGACTTTC
many	.	TRBV3-1	TRBJ2-1	CASSQGLEDEQFF	TGTGCCAGCAGCCAAGGGCTCGAGGATGAGCAGTTCTTC
.	TRBD2	TRBV12-3/TRBV12-4	TRBJ2-1	CASSPTGLAGGSEQFF	TGTGCCAGCAGTCCCACGGGGCTAGCGGGAGGGAGTGAGCAGTTCTTC
few	.	TRBV12-3/TRBV12-4	TRBJ2-7	CASSLVRYEQYF	TGTGCCAGCAGTTTAGTCCGATACGAGCAGTACTTC
.	.	TRBV9	TRBJ2-2	CASSVRWSPGTTGELFF	TGTGCCAGCAGCGTAAGGTGGTCCCCAGGGACCACCGGGGAGCTGTTTTTT
few	.	TRBV30	TRBJ2-7	CAWSLVMRGDQNEQYF	TGTGCCTGGAGCCTGGTTATGAGGGGCGACCAAAACGAGCAGTACTTC
many	.	TRBV18	TRBJ1-5	CASSPGQGFNQPQHF	TGTGCCAGCTCACCAGGGCAGGGTTTCAATCAGCCCCAGCATTTT
few	.	TRBV14	TRBJ1-1	CASSQDYGVTEAFF	TGTGCCAGCAGCCAAGATTACGGTGTCACTGAAGCTTTCTTT
many	TRBD2	TRBV12-3/TRBV12-4	TRBJ2-5	CASSLTLAGGKETQYF	TGTGCCAGCAGCTTGACCCTAGCGGGAGGCAAAGAGACCCAGTACTTC
.	TRBD1	TRBV5-4	TRBJ2-1	CASSSEGTGENEQFF	TGTGCCAGCAGCTCGGAGGGGACAGGGGAGAATGAGCAGTTCTTC
few	.	TRBV11-2	TRBJ2-4	CASSSFRTHGAKNIQYF	TGTGCCAGCAGCTCCTTCAGGACTCACGGGGCCAAAAACATTCAGTACTTC
few	.	TRBV29-1	TRBJ2-7	CSVARDTPYEQYF	TGCAGCGTTGCCAGGGACACCCCCTACGAGCAGTACTTC
.	.	TRBV18	TRBJ2-7	CASSPPDRPHEQYF	TGTGCCAGCTCACCCCCGGACAGACCCCACGAGCAGTACTTC
few	.	TRBV4-2	TRBJ2-5	CASSPEGSREETQYF	TGTGCCAGCAGCCCCGAGGGCTCCAGGGAAGAGACCCAGTACTTC
.	TRBD1	TRBV7-8	TRBJ1-1	CASSLATGGKAEAFF	TGTGCCAGCAGCTTAGCTACAGGGGGAAAGGCTGAAGCTTTCTTT
.	.	TRBV7-2	TRBJ2-5	CASSFQGLETQYF	TGTGCCAGCAGCTTTCAGGGTTTGGAGACCCAGTACTTC